This T cell receptor beta chain was captured in a study of blood T cell repertoires in COVID-19. Study context: Some COVID-19 samples were acute and others convalescent; all came from the United States, Italy and Spain.

Per the original data handling: For nucleated cells, counts were estimated from reference gene primer amplification. Sequenced by immunoSEQ multiplex PCR; TCRdb stores in-frame clones only, minus some. The V and J calls and the clone size are those of that table, but D and trimming were determined from the DNA. The sample records some 150,000 clones, roughly 84% being singletons. The CDR3 spans 15 residues. The V gene's germline CDR1 is LNHDA and CDR2 SQIVND (reference sequence). The V gene lost 3 bases and the J gene lost 3 bases, with 15 bases spanning the gap. This chain joins TRBV19 and TRBJ2-7; D gene uncertain. Sequencing was carried out using peripheral blood. This TCR derives from a human donor with acute or convalescent COVID-19. The donor label of this sample is uncertain. The CDR3 coding sequence is TGTGCCAGTAGTATTTCTGACTCTACAATCTACGAGCAGTACGTC. Translation gives CASSISDSTIYEQYV.